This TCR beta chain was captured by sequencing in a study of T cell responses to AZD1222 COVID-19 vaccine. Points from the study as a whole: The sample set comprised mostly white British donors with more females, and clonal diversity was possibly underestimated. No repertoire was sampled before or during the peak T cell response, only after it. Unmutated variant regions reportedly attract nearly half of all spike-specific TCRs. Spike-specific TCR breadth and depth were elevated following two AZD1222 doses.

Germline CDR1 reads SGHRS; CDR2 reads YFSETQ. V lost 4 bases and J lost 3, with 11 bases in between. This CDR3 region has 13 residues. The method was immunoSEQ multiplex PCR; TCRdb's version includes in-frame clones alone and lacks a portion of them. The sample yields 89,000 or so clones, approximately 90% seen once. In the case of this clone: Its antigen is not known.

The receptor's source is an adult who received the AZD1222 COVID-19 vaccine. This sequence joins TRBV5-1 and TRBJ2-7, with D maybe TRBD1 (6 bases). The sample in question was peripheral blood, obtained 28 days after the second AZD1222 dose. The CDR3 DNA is TGCGCCAGCAGCCGGGCAGGGGTCTACGAGCAGTACTTC. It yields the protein CASSRAGVYEQYF.